This entry describes one T cell receptor beta chain. This CDR3 is 15 amino acids long. Germline-derived CDR1 and CDR2 are SGHRS and YFSETQ. V shed 4 bases, J shed 1 base, and the junction held 8 bases outside the gene matches. These data originate in a study of cytotoxic CD8 clonotypes in ibrutinib-treated CLL. TCRdb keeps only in-frame clones here, not all; method: immunoSEQ multiplex PCR. The data contain over 200,000 clones, 70% of them singletons. The sample here was PBMCs, taken after 12 months of ibrutinib treatment. The source is a human donor with chronic lymphocytic leukemia. The chain has TRBV5-1 and TRBJ2-7; 7 bases are shared with TRBD1. This CDR3 reads CASSRTSGQSYEQYF. The CDR3 bases are TGCGCCAGCAGCCGAACCTCGGGACAGTCCTACGAGCAGTACTTC. The full variable domain, with the rest looked up from reference TRBV5-1 and TRBJ2-7, is KAGVTQTPRYLIKTRGQQVTLSCSPISGHRSVSWYQQTPGQGLQFLFEYFSETQRNKGNFPGRFSGRQFSNSRSEMNVSTLELGDSALYLCASSRTSGQSYEQYFGPGTRLTVT.